The entry below gives a single T cell receptor (beta chain) sequence along with its context. No antigen is known for it. The V and J ends lost 6 bases and 6 bases, in that order; junction bases with no gene match: 7. Germline lookup yields CDR1 SNHLY and CDR2 FYNNEI. The CDR3 runs 13 residues. This entry comes from a study of T-cell memory formation after mild COVID-19. Study details: Clustering of TCRs was largely donor specific. The study, taken as a whole, reports: Later expanders leaned CD4+, whereas clones that contracted between day 15 and 85 were balanced CD4/CD8. Among clones peaking at day 37 in the second wave, SARS-CoV-2 specificity remained unconfirmed.

TCRdb fed the 5' RACE reads into MiXCR, producing one record per CDR3 protein. The data hold roughly 320,000 distinct CDR3 sequences, with over 25% observed a single time. This TCR derives from an adult woman who had mild COVID-19 (a few samples of this study predate the infection). Cell type and time point are not known. Source material: PBMCs or a T cell subset sorted from them (not recorded which). The V gene is TRBV2, the J gene TRBJ2-7, with 8 bases matching TRBD1. CDR3 loop: CASRGDRIGEQYF. CDR3 nucleotides: TGTGCCAGCAGGGGGGACAGGATTGGCGAGCAGTACTTC.